Listed here are 23 T cell receptor beta chains from one sample, sequenced in a study of cytomegalovirus exposure and HLA in healthy donors (dated by TCRdb to about 2017). Libraries came from the immunoSEQ multiplex PCR assay. For the multiplex PCR, a mixture combining 60 forward primers for TCR Vbeta segments and 13 reverse primers for TCR Jbeta segments was used. The source is immuneACCESS, and TCRdb retained only in-frame sequences with V and J called. Part of the clones is not carried over; for the studies checked, unresolved V genes explain less than half of this, and the remainder is unexplained. The sample table shows roughly 180,000 clones, and 60% to 80% are seen once. The top ten clonotypes cover 13% of the sample. What was sequenced was PBMCs. All receptors derive from a woman between 45 and 65 years old in good health and CMV-seropositive.

A remark on this clone: Mismatch with germline at one junction end may stem from a read error. This CDR3 reads CSSSYPGGTLPTNEKLFF. CDR3 nucleotides: TGTTCCAGCAGCTACCCAGGGGGCACCCTCCCAACTAATGAAAAACTGTTTTTT. The V call is TRBV7-9, the J call TRBJ1-4, with 8 bases fitting TRBD1. Germline CDR1 SEHNR, CDR2 FQNEAQ (reference sequence). The CDR3 covers 18 residues.

The gene calls are TRBV2 and TRBJ1-1; 9 nucleotides match TRBD1. The CDR3 has 15 amino acids. With 4 bases clipped from V and 2 bases from J, the junction kept 5 bases outside the gene matches. CDR1 is SNHLY, CDR2 FYNNEI, per germline. In DNA form, the CDR3 reads TGTGCCAGCAGTGTCGGGACAGGGCCCAACACTGAAGCTTTCTTT. It translates to CASSVGTGPNTEAFF.

This clone was picked up a small number of times. The rearrangement joins TRBV4-1 to TRBJ2-7, with D uncertain. V lost 0 bases to trimming and J lost 0 bases, with 6 bases between them. Germline V lookup: CDR1 MGHRA, CDR2 YSYEKL. This CDR3 has 14 residues. The CDR3 coding sequence is TGCGCCAGCAGCCAAGAACCCAGCTCCTACGAGCAGTACTTC. Its translation: CASSQEPSSYEQYF.

V is TRBV9 and J is TRBJ2-6; 7 bases map to TRBD1. This CDR3 spans 18 amino acids. J gave up 0 bases and V 3 bases, and 9 bases lay outside the gene matches. From germline, CDR1 is SGDLS and CDR2 YYNGEE. CDR3 bases: TGTGCCAGCAGCGGGGACAGCTACGGGGCCTCTGGGGCCAACGTCCTGACTTTC. This translates into CASSGDSYGASGANVLTF.

This clone appeared a few times. The rearrangement uses TRBV5-1 and TRBJ2-2; TRBD1 aligns across 7 bases. Germline CDR1 is SGHRS and CDR2 is YFSETQ. J was trimmed by 1 base and V by 2 bases; bases with no gene match: 2. This CDR3 is 15 amino acids long. CDR3 sequence: CASSLGGMNTGELFF. The CDR3, as DNA: TGCGCCAGCAGCTTAGGGGGCATGAACACCGGGGAGCTGTTTTTT. Full variable domain (remainder filled in from reference TRBV5-1 and TRBJ2-2): KAGVTQTPRYLIKTRGQQVTLSCSPISGHRSVSWYQQTPGQGLQFLFEYFSETQRNKGNFPGRFSGRQFSNSRSEMNVSTLELGDSALYLCASSLGGMNTGELFFGEGSRLTVL.

This clone was observed once. The rearrangement links TRBV11-2 to TRBJ2-3; 7 bases line up with TRBD1. The CDR3 is 16 amino acids. Per germline, CDR1 SGHAT and CDR2 FQNNGV. V was clipped by 2 bases and J by 4 bases; unmatched bases: 9. The DNA for the CDR3 is TGTGCCAGCAGCTTATCGCTAGGGGGCATATCAGATACGCAGTATTTT. Its translation: CASSLSLGGISDTQYF.

This clone was observed a handful of times. This rearrangement joins TRBV9 to TRBJ2-2; 9 bases fit TRBD1. Germline CDR1 reads SGDLS; CDR2 reads YYNGEE. The CDR3 covers 18 residues. The V and J ends lost 4 bases and 3 bases, in that order; junction bases with no gene match: 13. The CDR3 nucleotides are TGTGCCAGCAGCTCGTCCCGGGACAGGGTTTTCTACACCGGGGAGCTGTTTTTT. Translated, it gives CASSSSRDRVFYTGELFF.

The chain links TRBV30 to TRBJ2-3; D is unresolved. Trimming removed 0 bases at V and 0 bases at J, with 22 bases between. This CDR3 contains 19 residues. Germline CDR1 is GTSNPN and CDR2 is SVGIG (reference sequence). Here the CDR3 reads CAWSVLKPGSRISTDTQYF. DNA for the CDR3: TGTGCCTGGAGTGTCTTGAAACCGGGTAGTCGAATTAGCACAGATACGCAGTATTTT.

The chain carries TRBV28 and TRBJ1-5, with D unclear. The germline V gene encodes CDR1 MDHEN and CDR2 SYDVKM. V lost 6 bases and J 7 bases, leaving 7 bases between the germline ends. The CDR3 is made up of 11 amino acids. This chain's CDR3 is CASSPNQPQHF. CDR3 DNA sequence: TGTGCCAGCAGCCCTAACCAGCCCCAGCATTTT.

This clone was recorded only once. The chain links TRBV27 to TRBJ1-1, with D unclear. The V gene lost 6 bases and the J gene lost 0 bases, with 11 bases spanning the gap. The germline V gene encodes CDR1 MNHEY and CDR2 SMNVEV (reference sequence). CDR3 length equals 14 residues. The CDR3 sequence is CASRNIYLNTEAFF. As DNA, the CDR3 is TGTGCCAGCAGGAATATCTACTTGAACACTGAAGCTTTCTTT.

The chain carries TRBV6-1 and TRBJ1-4, with D perhaps matching TRBD1 (5 bases). The V end was cut by 2 bases, the J end by 4 bases, with 8 bases between. The CDR3 runs to 14 residues. Germline assignment: CDR1 MNHNS and CDR2 SASEGT. The CDR3 DNA reads as TGTGCCAGCAGTGAATGGCAGGGTAATGAAAAACTGTTTTTT. Protein: CASSEWQGNEKLFF.

The chain combines TRBV4-1 with TRBJ2-7, with 12 bases that match TRBD1. The CDR3 length is 17 residues. V dropped 2 bases and J dropped 0; count of bases not matched to a gene: 5. The V gene's germline CDR1 is MGHRA and CDR2 YSYEKL. The CDR3 DNA is TGCGCCAGCAGCCAACAACCGGGACAGGGGGCCTCCTACGAGCAGTACTTC. Amino acid sequence: CASSQQPGQGASYEQYF.

This clone has just one count. This chain joins TRBV5-7 and TRBJ2-7; 8 bases match TRBD1. TRBV5-7 has ORF status, its function being uncertain. This CDR3 is 14 amino acids long. The V and J ends lost 2 bases and 1 base, in that order; junction bases with no gene match: 2. The CDR3 bases are TGTGCCAGCAGCTTCGGGACAGGTTCCTACGAGCAGTACTTC. This translates into CASSFGTGSYEQYF.

The chain joins TRBV29-1 to TRBJ2-1; 13 bases align to TRBD2. Germline V gene data show CDR1 as SQVTM and CDR2 as ANQGSEA. J gave up 8 bases and V 6 bases, and 10 bases lay outside the gene matches. This CDR3 contains 15 residues. CDR3 DNA sequence: TGCAGCGTCCCCCAACTAGCGGGGGGGACAGATGAGCAGTTCTTC. Translating it yields CSVPQLAGGTDEQFF.

The chain uses TRBV5-1 and TRBJ1-1; tentative D call: TRBD1 (6 bases). V gave up 0 bases and J gave up 4 bases, with 10 bases separating them. Germline V gene sequence: CDR1 SGHRS, CDR2 YFSETQ. This CDR3 region has 14 residues. The CDR3 region has the DNA TGCGCCAGCAGCTTGGCTGCGACAGGCACTGAAGCTTTCTTT. It is translated as CASSLAATGTEAFF.

V usage is TRBV19 and J usage is TRBJ1-2; perhaps TRBD1 as D (5 bases). V was cut by 3 bases and J by 6 bases, with 11 bases left in between. This CDR3 contains 13 residues. The germline V gene has CDR1 LNHDA and CDR2 SQIVND (reference sequence). CDR3: CASSMGQGHGYTF. The CDR3 nucleotides are TGTGCCAGTAGTATGGGGCAGGGTCATGGCTACACCTTC.

The J gene is TRBJ2-5, the V gene TRBV4-2; no firm D call. V shed 4 bases and J shed 5 bases, with 5 bases lying between them. The CDR3 extends over 11 amino acids. Germline-derived CDR1 and CDR2 are LGHNA and YNFKEQ. The CDR3 DNA is TGTGCCAGCAGCCTTATGGAGACCCAGTACTTC. Protein: CASSLMETQYF.

This clone has just one count. The V gene is TRBV18, the J gene TRBJ2-3; 8 positions match TRBD2. CDR1 and CDR2 from the germline V gene are KGHSH and LQKENI. With V trimmed by 3 bases and J by 4 bases, 9 bases remained unmatched. This CDR3 is built from 16 residues. The CDR3 DNA sequence: TGTGCCAGCTCACCCCAGAGCAGCGGGGGCGCAGATACGCAGTATTTT. It encodes CASSPQSSGGADTQYF.

This clone has a handful of counts. The V call is TRBV7-2, the J call TRBJ1-1; weak D call: TRBD1 (5 bases). From germline, CDR1 is SGHTA and CDR2 FQGNSA. V was clipped by 3 bases and J by 3 bases, with 8 bases between them. The CDR3 is 13 residues long. CDR3 bases: TGTGCCAGCAGCTTGAAAGGGGACACTGAAGCTTTCTTT. Protein product: CASSLKGDTEAFF.

The chain couples TRBV5-1 to TRBJ2-3; 10 bases agree with TRBD2. Germline V gives CDR1 SGHRS, CDR2 YFSETQ. The V and J ends lost 3 bases and 6 bases, in that order; junction bases with no gene match: 4. CDR3 length: 14 residues. CDR3 bases: TGCGCCAGCAGCTCCCTAGCGGGGGTGGATACGCAGTATTTT. Translated, it gives CASSSLAGVDTQYF.

This clone was detected only once. V and J are TRBV6-4 and TRBJ1-1; D is uncertain. The germline V and J ends were trimmed by 9 bases and 0 bases, with 5 bases remaining between them. Per the germline V gene, CDR1 is MRHNA and CDR2 is SNTAGT. This CDR3 region has 11 residues. CDR3 sequence: CAREVNTEAFF. CDR3 DNA sequence: TGTGCCAGAGAGGTGAACACTGAAGCTTTCTTT.

V is TRBV5-1 and J is TRBJ2-7; 9 bases match TRBD1. The CDR3 has 15 residues. V shed 3 bases, J shed 2 bases, and the junction held 6 bases outside the gene matches. Looked up from germline, CDR1 is SGHRS and CDR2 is YFSETQ. The CDR3 sequence is CASSSRDRVTYEQYF. CDR3 nucleotides: TGCGCCAGCAGCTCCCGGGACAGGGTCACCTACGAGCAGTACTTC.

The genes are TRBV19 and TRBJ1-4, with 8 bases fitting TRBD1. This CDR3 is 15 amino acids long. Trimming at V came to 5 bases and at J to 7 bases, leaving 9 bases not matched to a gene. CDR1 is LNHDA and CDR2 is SQIVND in the germline V gene (reference sequence). The CDR3 region is CASSPQTGAGEKLFF. In DNA, the CDR3 is TGTGCCAGTAGTCCCCAGACAGGGGCGGGTGAAAAACTGTTTTTT. The full variable domain, rest sourced from reference TRBV19 and TRBJ1-4, is DGGITQSPKYLFRKEGQNVTLSCEQNLNHDAMYWYRQDPGQGLRLIYYSQIVNDFQKGDIAEGYSVSREKKESFPLTVTSAQKNPTAFYLCASSPQTGAGEKLFFGSGTQLSVL.